A selection of T cell receptor beta chains follows, all from one sample in a study of cytomegalovirus exposure and HLA in healthy donors. This table comes from immunoSEQ multiplex PCR, and its TCRdb copy is limited to in-frame clones, with some not included. This sample has roughly 180,000 clones, with about 83% found just once. Sequenced sample: PBMCs. The receptors shown here come from a female donor in good health and CMV-seronegative. The CDR3 runs from the conserved cysteine through the conserved F or W. D genes are given only for firm matches. Clone size is not always given. Where it is, it says once, few, many or a class for expanded clones.

TRBV19	TRBJ1-1	.	.	CASNSVFGGEAFF	TGTGCCAGTAACTCGGTTTTTGGCGGTGAAGCTTTCTTT
TRBV11-3	TRBJ2-3	.	.	CASSPRGWGSTDTQYF	TGTGCCAGCAGCCCGCGGGGATGGGGGAGCACAGATACGCAGTATTTT
TRBV5-1	TRBJ1-5	TRBD1	.	CASSSDTRTGVNSNQPQHF	TGCGCCAGCAGCTCGGATACGCGGACAGGGGTCAATAGCAATCAGCCCCAGCATTTT
TRBV4-1	TRBJ1-1	.	.	CASSQLPQYGEAFF	TGCGCCAGCAGCCAGCTTCCACAGTATGGTGAAGCTTTCTTT
TRBV30	TRBJ2-3	TRBD2	.	CAWTFGAGDPDTQYF	TGTGCCTGGACCTTCGGAGCGGGAGATCCAGATACGCAGTATTTT
TRBV10-3	TRBJ2-3	.	.	CATMLGGSTDTQYF	TGTGCCACCATGCTAGGCGGAAGCACAGATACGCAGTATTTT
TRBV5-6	TRBJ1-1	TRBD1	.	CASSLAGGGEAFF	TGTGCCAGCAGCTTGGCAGGGGGCGGTGAAGCTTTCTTT
TRBV5-6	TRBJ2-5	.	.	CASIYTGWWETQYF	TGTGCCAGCATCTATACAGGTTGGTGGGAGACCCAGTACTTC
TRBV10-3	TRBJ2-4	.	.	CAISESTANIQYF	TGTGCCATCAGTGAGTCGACAGCAAACATTCAGTACTTC
TRBV7-9	TRBJ2-7	.	.	CASSPGSSAYEQYF	TGTGCCAGCAGCCCGGGGAGCTCTGCCTACGAGCAGTACTTC
TRBV7-2	TRBJ2-5	.	.	CASSLEIVETQYF	TGTGCCAGCAGCTTAGAAATCGTAGAGACCCAGTACTTC
TRBV7-2	TRBJ1-2	.	.	CASSLAKPTAGYTF	TGTGCCAGCAGCTTAGCCAAGCCGACAGCAGGCTACACCTTC
TRBV2	TRBJ2-3	TRBD2	.	CASRTLASGSRSTGVDTQYF	TGTGCCAGCAGGACGTTGGCTAGCGGGAGCCGCTCTACAGGGGTAGATACGCAGTATTTT
TRBV5-8	TRBJ2-1	TRBD2	.	CASEGTIRQGNEQFF	TGTGCCAGCGAGGGGACTATACGACAAGGCAATGAGCAGTTCTTC
TRBV30	TRBJ1-3	.	.	CAWSVNRNANTIYF	TGTGCCTGGAGTGTAAACAGGAATGCCAACACCATATATTTT
TRBV5-1	TRBJ2-3	.	.	CASSSGSHTDTQYF	TGCGCCAGCAGCTCGGGAAGCCACACAGATACGCAGTATTTT
TRBV30	TRBJ1-6	TRBD1	.	CAWSTGQGISPLHF	TGTGCCTGGAGTACAGGACAGGGGATTTCACCCCTCCACTTT
TRBV29-1	TRBJ2-1	TRBD1	.	CSVESFGTGFGSRSYNEQFF	TGCAGCGTTGAAAGCTTCGGGACAGGGTTCGGGAGTAGGTCCTACAATGAGCAGTTCTTC
TRBV27	TRBJ1-4	.	.	CASSPLPGQEGKLFF	TGTGCCAGCAGTCCCCTCCCAGGGCAGGAAGGAAAACTGTTTTTT
TRBV28	TRBJ2-7	TRBD1	.	CASRSPDRVAYEQYF	TGTGCCAGCAGGTCTCCGGACAGGGTGGCCTACGAGCAGTACTTC
TRBV14	TRBJ2-2	.	.	CASSQRQTLSNTGELFF	TGTGCCAGCAGCCAAAGACAAACCCTATCGAACACCGGGGAGCTGTTTTTT
TRBV12-5	TRBJ2-2	TRBD2	.	CASGLVLGGATGELFF	TGTGCTAGTGGTTTGGTACTCGGGGGGGCAACCGGGGAGCTGTTTTTT
TRBV6-6	TRBJ2-1	TRBD2	once	CASKATSGGNWEFF	TGTGCCAGCAAGGCAACTAGCGGGGGTAACTGGGAGTTCTTC
TRBV7-2	TRBJ2-7	TRBD1	few	CASSHGTVYEQYF	TGTGCCAGCAGCCACGGGACAGTCTACGAGCAGTACTTC
TRBV5-4	TRBJ2-5	TRBD2	.	CASSREAFRGETQYF	TGTGCCAGCAGCCGGGAGGCCTTTAGAGGGGAGACCCAGTACTTC
TRBV30	TRBJ2-1	TRBD2	few	CAWTKGREKSHEQFF	TGTGCCTGGACTAAGGGGCGGGAGAAATCCCATGAGCAGTTCTTC
TRBV12-5	TRBJ1-6	.	.	CASGLTPVSSYNSPLHF	TGTGCTAGTGGTTTGACGCCTGTGAGCTCCTATAATTCACCCCTCCACTTT
TRBV30	TRBJ1-3	.	.	CAWSSGVMTGYSGSTIYF	TGTGCCTGGAGTTCCGGCGTCATGACAGGCTACTCTGGAAGCACCATATATTTT
TRBV11-2	TRBJ2-3	.	.	CASSLNPSGQDTQYF	TGTGCCAGCAGCTTAAACCCCTCTGGGCAAGATACGCAGTATTTT
TRBV5-1	TRBJ2-4	.	.	CASSLDGSGQYF	TGCGCCAGCAGCTTGGACGGGAGCGGTCAGTACTTC
TRBV7-7	TRBJ2-7	.	.	CASSLWGDEQYF	TGTGCTAGCAGCTTATGGGGGGACGAGCAGTACTTC
TRBV7-2	TRBJ2-2	TRBD2	.	CASSLVRLAGSTGELFF	TGTGCCAGCAGCTTAGTTCGGCTAGCGGGGTCCACCGGGGAGCTGTTTTTT
TRBV6-1	TRBJ1-4	TRBD1	.	CASSAADRVGATNEKLFF	TGTGCCAGCAGTGCGGCCGACAGGGTGGGAGCAACTAATGAAAAACTGTTTTTT
TRBV11-2	TRBJ1-1	.	.	CASSLGRRGVNTEAFF	TGTGCCAGCAGCCTGGGCCGGCGGGGCGTGAACACTGAAGCTTTCTTT
TRBV5-1	TRBJ2-2	TRBD2	.	CATRSGGGSSSTGELFF	TGCGCCACCCGCAGCGGGGGAGGGAGTAGCAGCACCGGGGAGCTGTTTTTT
TRBV19	TRBJ2-7	.	once	CASGTAYEQYF	TGTGCCAGTGGGACTGCCTACGAGCAGTACTTC
TRBV29-1	TRBJ1-2	.	.	CSVETQGTGGYTF	TGCAGCGTTGAGACACAGGGCACCGGTGGCTACACCTTC
TRBV11-2	TRBJ1-1	.	.	CASSRSPKLEAFF	TGTGCCAGCAGCCGGAGCCCCAAGCTTGAAGCTTTCTTT
TRBV6-5	TRBJ1-1	.	.	CASRAGQRNTEAFF	TGTGCCAGCAGGGCAGGACAGCGGAACACTGAAGCTTTCTTT
TRBV27	TRBJ2-7	.	.	CASRSRVGEQYF	TGTGCCAGCAGAAGCCGGGTGGGCGAGCAGTACTTC
TRBV5-1	TRBJ2-1	.	.	CASLSSYNEQFF	TGCGCCAGCCTTAGCTCCTACAATGAGCAGTTCTTC
TRBV9	TRBJ2-1	TRBD1	.	CASSVGTEAYNEQFF	TGTGCCAGCAGCGTTGGGACAGAGGCCTACAATGAGCAGTTCTTC
TRBV4-2	TRBJ1-6	.	.	CASSQEGGNSPLHF	TGTGCCAGCAGCCAAGAGGGAGGGAATTCACCCCTCCACTTT
TRBV6-5	TRBJ1-1	.	.	CASSPTAVDRREAFF	TGTGCCAGCAGTCCGACGGCCGTCGACAGGCGTGAAGCTTTCTTT
TRBV7-2	TRBJ1-1	TRBD1	.	CASSVTPGTGGIITEAFF	TGTGCCAGCAGCGTCACACCCGGGACAGGGGGCATCATCACTGAAGCTTTCTTT
TRBV7-9	TRBJ2-7	.	.	CSSSVDSYEQYF	TGTTCCAGCAGCGTGGACAGTTACGAGCAGTACTTC
TRBV29-1	TRBJ1-2	TRBD1	.	CSALTGGGDGYTF	TGCAGCGCCCTGACAGGGGGTGGGGATGGCTACACCTTC
TRBV5-6	TRBJ1-1	TRBD1	.	CASSRHPTGPEAFF	TGTGCCAGCAGCCGACATCCGACAGGGCCAGAAGCTTTCTTT
TRBV2	TRBJ2-7	TRBD2	.	CASIRGGPSYEQYF	TGTGCCAGCATCCGGGGGGGCCCATCCTACGAGCAGTACTTC
TRBV5-6	TRBJ1-1	.	few	CASSWGAALMNTEAFF	TGTGCCAGCAGTTGGGGAGCAGCCCTCATGAACACTGAAGCTTTCTTT
TRBV27	TRBJ2-6	.	.	CASSPFSGANVLTF	TGTGCCAGCAGTCCCTTCTCTGGGGCCAACGTCCTGACTTTC
TRBV18	TRBJ1-2	TRBD1	.	CASSPGTGYDGYTF	TGTGCCAGCTCACCCGGGACAGGGTATGATGGCTACACCTTC
TRBV5-5	TRBJ2-5	TRBD2	.	CASSLSQGGVRGQETQYF	TGTGCCAGCAGCTTGTCTCAGGGAGGGGTAAGGGGCCAAGAGACCCAGTACTTC
TRBV28	TRBJ2-7	TRBD1	.	CASSSSKGDRPPCSF	TGTGCCAGCAGTTCCTCGAAAGGGGACAGGCCGCCGTGTTCCTTC
TRBV2	TRBJ1-5	TRBD1	.	CASSRQGASQPQHF	TGTGCCAGCTCCCGACAGGGGGCGAGTCAGCCCCAGCATTTT
TRBV7-9	TRBJ2-7	TRBD2	.	CSSSLAGGSYEQYF	TGTTCCAGCAGCTTAGCGGGGGGCTCCTACGAGCAGTACTTC